This TCR beta chain was captured by sequencing in a study of shared clonotypes between healthy human individuals. The donor population consisted of healthy HIV-negative adults with no recent acute infections or vaccinations. Investigators divided CD4+ cells into CD45RA+ naive and CD45RA-negative memory subsets. CDR3 length: 16 residues. The trim removed 1 base at V and 5 bases at J, leaving 11 bases unmatched. CDR1 GTSNPN and CDR2 SVGIG come from the germline V gene (reference sequence). Points on this clone: The target antigen is unknown.

Repertoires were generated with immunoSEQ multiplex PCR, while TCRdb's copy carries only in-frame clones and drops some. The sample lists a few million clones, approximately 90% occurring once. Study-level results: Sequencing of the sorted subsets was shown by rarefaction to be incomplete despite large depth.

This TCR was recovered from a man between 18 and 29 years old in good health. The rearrangement joins TRBV30 to TRBJ2-3, with 8 nucleotides matching TRBD2. Sequencing was done on a sample of naive CD4+ T cells sorted from blood. Indicated subset: CD45RA+ positively selected. CDR3 loop: CAWSASGAGGIDTQYF. Here the CDR3 DNA reads TGTGCCTGGAGTGCGTCCGGGGCGGGAGGAATAGATACGCAGTATTTT.